The next 23 T cell receptor beta chains were all read from a single sample in a study of cytomegalovirus exposure and HLA in healthy donors. Researchers ran the PCR with 60 Vbeta and 13 Jbeta primers. Sequenced by immunoSEQ multiplex PCR; TCRdb stores in-frame clones only, minus some. Here the sample spans approximately 150,000 clones, roughly nine tenths being singletons. Sequencing was done on a sample of PBMCs. Source of these receptors: a woman aged 25 to 39 in good health and CMV-seronegative.

V gene TRBV29-1 combines with J gene TRBJ2-1; TRBD2 aligns across 7 bases. The V gene end was trimmed by 4 bases and the J gene end by 4 bases; junction bases not matched to a gene: 7. Germline lookup yields CDR1 SQVTM and CDR2 ANQGSEA. This CDR3 has 14 amino acids. CDR3 coding DNA: TGCAGCGTTGTAACTAGGGGAGGGTACAATGAGCAGTTCTTC. Its protein is CSVVTRGGYNEQFF.

This clone appeared once. The chain employs TRBV28 and TRBJ1-5; 7 nucleotides align to TRBD1. Germline trimming cut 1 base from V and 4 bases from J; bases unmatched to any gene: 4. CDR3 length: 15 amino acids. CDR1 and CDR2 from the germline V gene are MDHEN and SYDVKM. The CDR3 bases are TGTGCCAGCAGTTTATCGTCCAGGGGGAATCAGCCCCAGCATTTT. Protein sequence: CASSLSSRGNQPQHF.

This clone was found a few times. The chain is built from TRBV6-5 and TRBJ1-4, with D maybe TRBD1 (5 bases). CDR3 length equals 15 residues. V lost 2 bases and J lost 6, with 13 bases in between. Germline assignment: CDR1 MNHEY and CDR2 SVGAGI. This CDR3 is CASSYTGSSDEKLFF. The CDR3 DNA reads as TGTGCCAGCAGTTACACAGGATCTTCGGATGAAAAACTGTTTTTT.

This clone occurred once. The CDR3 DNA sequence: TGTGCCAGCAGTGAAGACGCTACGAGCTCTGGAAACACCATATATTTT. Its protein product is CASSEDATSSGNTIYF. The chain has TRBV2 and TRBJ1-3; D is uncertain. The CDR3 is 16 residues long. V lost 1 base and J lost 0, with 10 bases in between. From germline, CDR1 is SNHLY and CDR2 FYNNEI.

The rearrangement uses TRBV6-1 and TRBJ2-3, with a possible D match to TRBD2 (5 bases). The V gene lost 4 bases and the J gene lost 1 base, with 9 bases spanning the gap. In germline, CDR1 is MNHNS, CDR2 SASEGT. The CDR3 is 14 amino acids. The CDR3 region has the DNA TGTGCCAGCAGTGGGAGGACGGGCACAGATACGCAGTATTTT. It is translated as CASSGRTGTDTQYF.

The gene calls are TRBV4-1 and TRBJ2-1; 10 positions agree with TRBD2. The CDR3 covers 16 residues. The junction had 6 bases not matched to a gene; V was cut back by 1 base and J by 6 bases. The germline CDR1 and CDR2 sequences are MGHRA and YSYEKL. CDR3 loop: CASSQVGLAGVNEQFF. The DNA of the CDR3 is TGCGCCAGCAGCCAAGTGGGCCTAGCGGGAGTCAATGAGCAGTTCTTC.

V and J are TRBV5-4 and TRBJ2-1, with 10 bases aligning to TRBD2. Germline CDR1 reads SGHNT; CDR2 reads YYREEE (reference sequence). This CDR3 contains 15 residues. The ends lost 4 bases at V and 4 bases at J; junction bases unmatched: 5. CDR3 region: CASSLGTSAYNEQFF. CDR3 nucleotide sequence: TGTGCCAGCAGCCTCGGGACTAGCGCATACAATGAGCAGTTCTTC.

This chain links TRBV15 with TRBJ2-5; D not certain. V lost 1 base, J lost 4 bases, and 10 bases lay in between. The CDR3 consists of 14 residues. Germline V CDR1 and CDR2: LNHNV, YYDKDF (reference sequence). The CDR3 DNA reads TGTGCCACCAGCAGAGTACCCCCCGGAGAGACCCAGTACTTC. Translated: CATSRVPPGETQYF.

This chain links TRBV7-8 with TRBJ1-4, with D perhaps TRBD1 (6 bases). The CDR3 contains 16 residues. The germline V gene encodes CDR1 SGHVS and CDR2 FQNEAQ. V was shortened by 0 bases and J by 7 bases, with 15 bases between the two germline ends. The CDR3: CASSLATQGRGEKLFF. The CDR3 nucleotides are TGTGCCAGCAGCTTAGCGACACAGGGACGCGGTGAAAAACTGTTTTTT.

V usage is TRBV11-1 and J usage is TRBJ2-1; 11 positions match TRBD2. With 3 bases clipped from V and 7 bases from J, the junction kept 11 bases outside the gene matches. The germline V gene has CDR1 SGHAT and CDR2 FQDESV (reference sequence). The CDR3 has 17 amino acids. CDR3: CASSFRTGLAVSNEQFF. CDR3 in DNA: TGTGCCAGCAGCTTTCGGACGGGACTAGCGGTGTCAAATGAGCAGTTCTTC. Full variable domain (missing parts from reference TRBV11-1 and TRBJ2-1): EAEVAQSPRYKITEKSQAVAFWCDPISGHATLYWYRQILGQGPELLVQFQDESVVDDSQLPKDRFSAERLKGVDSTLKIQPAELGDSAMYLCASSFRTGLAVSNEQFFGPGTRLTVL.

This sequence joins TRBV6-5 and TRBJ1-3, with 9 bases identical to TRBD1. The V gene's germline CDR1 is MNHEY and CDR2 SVGAGI. The CDR3 loop spans 15 amino acids. V shed 6 bases and J 3 bases; nucleotides not matched to a gene: 6. The CDR3 sequence: CASRMDRGDGNTIYF. The DNA of the CDR3 is TGTGCCAGCAGGATGGACAGGGGAGATGGAAACACCATATATTTT.

The chain links TRBV5-1 to TRBJ2-3, with D possibly being TRBD1 (6 bases). Germline lookup yields CDR1 SGHRS and CDR2 YFSETQ. Deletions cut 1 base from V and 3 bases from J, with 9 bases between. This CDR3 is 14 amino acids long. In DNA, the CDR3 is TGCGCCAGCAGCTTGCGGCAGGGGACAGATACGCAGTATTTT. Amino acids: CASSLRQGTDTQYF.

The chain employs TRBV29-1 and TRBJ2-5; possible D gene TRBD2, 6 bases. The CDR3 is made up of 11 amino acids. V was shortened by 6 bases and J by 4 bases, with 9 bases between the two germline ends. Per the germline V gene, CDR1 is SQVTM and CDR2 is ANQGSEA. The CDR3 loop reads CSVLRGETQYF. DNA of the CDR3: TGCAGCGTCTTGCGGGGAGAGACCCAGTACTTC.

The CDR3 loop reads CAWTTPRDRGHEQYF. For the CDR3, the DNA is TGTGCCTGGACCACTCCGAGGGACAGGGGACACGAGCAGTACTTC. This chain joins TRBV30 and TRBJ2-7; 10 nucleotides line up with TRBD1. The CDR3 is 15 amino acids. The ends lost 4 bases at V and 5 bases at J; junction bases unmatched: 11. CDR1 GTSNPN and CDR2 SVGIG come from the germline V gene (reference sequence).

V is TRBV4-1 and J is TRBJ2-5; TRBD2 matches 7 bases. The J call may be mistaken, given a closer DNA end match to TRBJ2-7. The CDR3 has 17 amino acids. Germline V gene sequence: CDR1 MGHRA, CDR2 YSYEKL. The CDR3 spells CASSHRTGRENRGEQYF. CDR3 nucleotide sequence: TGCGCCAGCAGCCATCGAACCGGGCGGGAGAATAGAGGCGAGCAGTACTTC.

V is TRBV25-1 and J is TRBJ2-2; D is uncertain. Trimming left V 4 bases short and J 6 bases short, with 15 bases between. Germline CDR1 MGHDK, CDR2 SYGVNS. This CDR3 is 15 amino acids long. The CDR3 bases are TGTGCCAGCAGTGGACTTCTCCCGGTATCCGGGGAGCTGTTTTTT. It encodes CASSGLLPVSGELFF.

The chain couples TRBV7-2 to TRBJ2-7, with D possibly matching TRBD1 (7 bases). Per germline, CDR1 SGHTA and CDR2 FQGNSA. This CDR3 is 16 amino acids long. Trimming removed 5 bases from V and 0 bases from J, with 17 bases in between. CDR3 loop: CASSGGEQGNSYEQYF. The CDR3 DNA reads as TGTGCCAGCAGCGGAGGGGAACAGGGGAACTCCTACGAGCAGTACTTC.

The chain employs TRBV6-5 and TRBJ2-2; D is unresolved. Looked up from germline, CDR1 is MNHEY and CDR2 is SVGAGI. V was pared by 2 bases and J by 3 bases, with 4 bases between. The CDR3 consists of 13 residues. CDR3 region: CASSYPYTGELFF. As DNA, the CDR3 is TGTGCCAGCAGTTACCCTTACACCGGGGAGCTGTTTTTT.

This clone was seen only once. The chain combines TRBV6-1 with TRBJ1-2; maybe TRBD1 (6 bases). Germline CDR1 and CDR2: MNHNS and SASEGT. V was trimmed by 6 bases and J by 7 bases, leaving 18 bases between them. The length of the CDR3 is 14 residues. The CDR3 DNA reads TGTGCCAGCAGGCCCCAGGGGCGGAATGGTGGCTACACCTTC. Amino acids: CASRPQGRNGGYTF.

The J gene is TRBJ2-6, the V gene TRBV28; the match to TRBD2 covers 10 bases. The CDR3 is made up of 18 amino acids. Trimming took 4 bases from V and 1 from J; bases not matched to a gene: 7. The germline CDR1 and CDR2 sequences are MDHEN and SYDVKM. This chain's CDR3 is CASSYQAGGPSGANVLTF. The CDR3 coding sequence is TGTGCCAGCAGTTACCAAGCGGGAGGGCCGTCTGGGGCCAACGTCCTGACTTTC.

The gene calls are TRBV4-3 and TRBJ2-7, with TRBD2 matching 11 bases. Trimming cost V 3 bases and J 0 bases; bases outside gene matches: 1. The CDR3 is 15 residues long. Germline lookup yields CDR1 LGHNA and CDR2 YSLEER. The CDR3 DNA sequence: TGCGCCAGCAGCCAGACTAGCGGGGTCTCCTACGAGCAGTACTTC. Protein: CASSQTSGVSYEQYF.

J is TRBJ2-7 and V is TRBV5-1; TRBD1 matches 12 bases. V dropped 1 base and J dropped 3; count of bases not matched to a gene: 5. The CDR3 is 16 residues long. Germline CDR1 reads SGHRS; CDR2 reads YFSETQ. The CDR3 region is CASSLLGQGASYEQYF. The CDR3 bases are TGCGCCAGCAGCTTGTTGGGACAGGGGGCGAGCTACGAGCAGTACTTC.

A few counts support this clone. The chain employs TRBV5-8 and TRBJ1-1, with D possibly being TRBD1 (6 bases). The germline CDR1 and CDR2 sequences are SGHTS and YDEGEE. The CDR3 sequence is 12 residues long. The ends were cut back, 3 bases at V and 8 bases at J, with 11 bases in the middle. The CDR3 nucleotides are TGTGCCAGCAGCTGGAGAACAGGGGAAGCTTTCTTT. Amino acids: CASSWRTGEAFF. Full variable domain (remainder filled in from reference TRBV5-8 and TRBJ1-1): EAGVTQSPTHLIKTRGQQATLRCSPISGHTSVYWYQQALGLGLQFLLWYDEGEERNRGNFPPRFSGRQFPNYSSELNVNALELEDSALYLCASSWRTGEAFFGQGTRLTVV.